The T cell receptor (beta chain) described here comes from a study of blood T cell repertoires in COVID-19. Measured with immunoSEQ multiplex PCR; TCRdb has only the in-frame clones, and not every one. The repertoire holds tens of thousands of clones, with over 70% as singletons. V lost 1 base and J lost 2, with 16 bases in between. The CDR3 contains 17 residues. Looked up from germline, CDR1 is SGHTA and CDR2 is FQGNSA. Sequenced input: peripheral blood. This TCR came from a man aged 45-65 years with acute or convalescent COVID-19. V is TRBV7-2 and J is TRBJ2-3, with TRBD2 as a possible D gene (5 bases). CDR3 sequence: CASSLGLSGAYTDTQYF. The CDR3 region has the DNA TGTGCCAGCAGCTTAGGACTATCCGGAGCTTACACAGATACGCAGTATTTT.